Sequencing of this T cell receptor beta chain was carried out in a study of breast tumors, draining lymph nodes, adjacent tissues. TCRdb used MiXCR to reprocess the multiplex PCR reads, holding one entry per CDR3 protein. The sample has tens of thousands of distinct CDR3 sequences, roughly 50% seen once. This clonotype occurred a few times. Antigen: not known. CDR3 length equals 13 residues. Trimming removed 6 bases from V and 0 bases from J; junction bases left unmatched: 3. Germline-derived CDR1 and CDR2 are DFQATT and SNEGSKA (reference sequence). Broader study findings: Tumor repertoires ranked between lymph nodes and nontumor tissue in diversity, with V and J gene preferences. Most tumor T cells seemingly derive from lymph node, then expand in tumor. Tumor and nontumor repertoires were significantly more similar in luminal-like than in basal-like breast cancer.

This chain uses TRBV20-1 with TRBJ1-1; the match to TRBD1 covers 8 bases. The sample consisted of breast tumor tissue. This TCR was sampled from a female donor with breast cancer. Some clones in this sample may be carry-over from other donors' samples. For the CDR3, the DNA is TGCAGTGCCCTGACAGGGGTGAACACTGAAGCTTTCTTT. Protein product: CSALTGVNTEAFF.